Presented here are 14 T cell receptor beta chains from one specimen sequenced in a study of CD8+CD57+ T cells in acquired aplastic anemia. Genomic DNA, the template, was used for profiling of the TCR beta VDJ and CDR3. TCRdb re-called the reads with MiXCR, one entry per CDR3 protein. The sample includes more than 250,000 distinct CDR3 sequences, 45% to 70% of them seen just once. Sequenced sample: sorted CD4+, CD8+, or CD8+CD57+ T cells (not recorded which) from PBMCs. These receptors were taken from a human donor with severe aplastic anemia or a healthy control (not recorded which).

The rearrangement joins TRBV29-1 to TRBJ2-6; either TRBD1 or TRBD2 may supply D (6 bases each). The CDR3 has 15 residues. V lost 6 bases, J lost 4 bases, and 16 bases lay in between. Germline CDR1 is SQVTM and CDR2 is ANQGSEA. CDR3 in DNA: TGCAGCGTCCAAGGGTGGGGGGCCGGGGCCAACGTCCTGACTTTC. The encoded protein is CSVQGWGAGANVLTF.

This clonotype has only a few counts. This chain connects TRBV24-1 to TRBJ1-5; no reliable D call. V lost 12 bases to trimming and J lost 5 bases, with 10 bases between them. Germline values: CDR1 KGHDR, CDR2 SFDVKD. The CDR3 consists of 11 residues. The CDR3 sequence is CAAGIDQPQHF. The CDR3 bases are TGTGCCGCGGGGATTGATCAGCCCCAGCATTTT.

V is TRBV9 and J is TRBJ1-1; TRBD1 might be the D (5 bases). The CDR3 spans 14 residues. Germline V gene data show CDR1 as SGDLS and CDR2 as YYNGEE. The V end lost 0 bases, the J end lost 0 bases, and 6 bases lay between the germline ends. The CDR3 sequence: CASSVGQMNTEAFF. CDR3 nucleotides: TGTGCCAGCAGCGTAGGACAGATGAACACTGAAGCTTTCTTT.

This clonotype was seen repeatedly, ten times or more. V and J are TRBV15 and TRBJ2-7; 9 nucleotides line up with TRBD1. The CDR3 loop spans 15 amino acids. CDR1 is LNHNV and CDR2 is YYDKDF in the germline V gene (reference sequence). V was clipped by 3 bases and J by 6 bases; unmatched bases: 9. Here the CDR3 reads CATSSAGTGNSEQYF. The CDR3 nucleotides are TGTGCCACCAGCAGTGCCGGGACAGGGAACTCCGAGCAGTACTTC.

The chain recombines TRBV20-1 with TRBJ2-7; the D gene is possibly TRBD1 (5 bases). This CDR3 comprises 13 residues. Germline CDR1 is DFQATT and CDR2 is SNEGSKA (reference sequence). The V end lost 3 bases, the J end lost 2 bases, and 11 bases lay between the germline ends. The CDR3 DNA reads TGCAGTGCTAGGGAAACAGGAACCTACGAGCAGTACTTC. This codes for CSARETGTYEQYF.

This clonotype was seen just once. This chain joins TRBV7-9 and TRBJ1-1, with D possibly TRBD1 on 5 matching bases. The V gene lost 5 bases and the J gene lost 8 bases, with 9 bases spanning the gap. The V gene's germline CDR1 is SEHNR and CDR2 FQNEAQ (reference sequence). The CDR3 length is 11 residues. The DNA of the CDR3 is TGTGCCAGCAGCCCCCGGACAGAAGCTTTCTTT. Its translation: CASSPRTEAFF.

Many counts were recorded for this clonotype. The V call is TRBV19, the J call TRBJ1-1; D ambiguous. CDR3 length: 13 residues. The germline V gene encodes CDR1 LNHDA and CDR2 SQIVND (reference sequence). V was pared by 4 bases and J by 0 bases, with 6 bases between. The DNA for the CDR3 is TGTGCCAGTAGTAGGACGGTGAACACTGAAGCTTTCTTT. Its translation: CASSRTVNTEAFF.

In this sample, this clonotype turned up many times. The J gene is TRBJ2-2, the V gene TRBV12-3 or TRBV12-4; D might be TRBD1 or TRBD2, each matching 5 bases. CDR3 size: 17 residues. V was clipped by 2 bases and J by 4 bases, with 17 bases between them. The DNA for the CDR3 is TGTGCCAGCAGTTTAACCCGCCTCGAGGGGCCCACCGGGGAGCTGTTTTTT. Translated, it gives CASSLTRLEGPTGELFF.

The chain combines TRBV7-9 with TRBJ1-1; D gene uncertain. The CDR3 loop spans 14 amino acids. Trimming took off 11 bases at V and 0 bases at J, with 16 bases between the two ends. Per germline, CDR1 SEHNR and CDR2 FQNEAQ (reference sequence). The CDR3 bases are TGTGCCGGCCTTTCCCAAAGAATGAACACTGAAGCTTTCTTT. Protein: CAGLSQRMNTEAFF.

The table lists this clonotype with many counts. This sequence joins TRBV6-6 and TRBJ2-7, with D uncertain. V dropped 5 bases and J dropped 0 bases, with 5 bases sitting between them. The germline V gene has CDR1 MNHNY and CDR2 SVGAGI (reference sequence). This CDR3 contains 12 residues. The CDR3 DNA reads as TGTGCCAGCAGTCCCAGCTCCTACGAGCAGTACTTC. Translated, it gives CASSPSSYEQYF.

The chain couples TRBV4-2 to TRBJ2-3; D ambiguous. Germline CDR1 is LGHNA and CDR2 is YNFKEQ. This CDR3 spans 18 amino acids. Trimming shortened V by 0 bases and J by 10 bases, and 26 bases separated the two germline ends. CDR3 sequence (DNA): TGTGCCAGCAGCCAAGATCTATACGACATCACATACGGATCTCCGCAGTATTTT. This codes for CASSQDLYDITYGSPQYF.

The sample holds many counts of this clonotype. The chain has TRBV28 and TRBJ2-5; TRBD2 might be the D (6 bases). The CDR3 contains 12 residues. Germline values: CDR1 MDHEN, CDR2 SYDVKM. V was cut by 6 bases and J by 3 bases, with 8 bases left in between. The CDR3 spells CASSGTEETQYF. CDR3 nucleotide sequence: TGTGCCAGCAGCGGGACTGAAGAGACCCAGTACTTC.

This clonotype was seen at least ten times. The chain joins TRBV5-1 to TRBJ1-1; 8 positions agree with TRBD1. Germline V lookup: CDR1 SGHRS, CDR2 YFSETQ. Trimming removed 4 bases from V and 1 base from J; junction bases left unmatched: 6. CDR3 length equals 15 residues. CDR3 DNA: TGCGCCAGCAGCCACCGACAGGGGACGAACACTGAAGCTTTCTTT. Protein sequence: CASSHRQGTNTEAFF.

V usage is TRBV12-3 or TRBV12-4 and J usage is TRBJ2-5; no clear D. Trimming removed 3 bases at V and 3 bases at J, with 14 bases between. This CDR3 spans 15 amino acids. The DNA for the CDR3 is TGTGCCAGCAGTTTCCTTCCCCATCCGAAAGAGACCCAGTACTTC. This gives the protein CASSFLPHPKETQYF.